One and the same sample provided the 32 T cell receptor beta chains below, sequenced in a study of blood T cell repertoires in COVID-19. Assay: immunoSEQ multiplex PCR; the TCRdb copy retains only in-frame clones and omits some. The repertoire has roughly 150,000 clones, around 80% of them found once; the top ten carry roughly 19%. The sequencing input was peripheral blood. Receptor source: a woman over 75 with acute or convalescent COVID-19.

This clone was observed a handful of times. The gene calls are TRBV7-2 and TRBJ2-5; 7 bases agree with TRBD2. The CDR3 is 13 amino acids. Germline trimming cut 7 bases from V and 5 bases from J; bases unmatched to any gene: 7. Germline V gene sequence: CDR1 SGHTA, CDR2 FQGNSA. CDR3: CASNYGEGETQYF. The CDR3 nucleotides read TGTGCCAGCAACTACGGGGAGGGGGAGACCCAGTACTTC.

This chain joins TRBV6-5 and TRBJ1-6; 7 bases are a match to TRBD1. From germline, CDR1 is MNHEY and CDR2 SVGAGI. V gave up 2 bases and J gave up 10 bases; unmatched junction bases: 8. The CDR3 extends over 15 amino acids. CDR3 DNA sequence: TGTGCCAGCAGTTACCTTAGACAGGGTTTCTCACCCCTCCACTTT. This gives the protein CASSYLRQGFSPLHF.

The CDR3 sequence is CASSIDTSGGTDTQYF. As DNA, the CDR3 is TGTGCCAGTAGTATAGACACTAGCGGGGGCACAGATACGCAGTATTTT. The genes are TRBV19 and TRBJ2-3; 10 bases are shared with TRBD2. Per germline, CDR1 LNHDA and CDR2 SQIVND (reference sequence). V shed 0 bases, J shed 1 base, and the junction held 1 base outside the gene matches. The CDR3 runs to 16 residues.

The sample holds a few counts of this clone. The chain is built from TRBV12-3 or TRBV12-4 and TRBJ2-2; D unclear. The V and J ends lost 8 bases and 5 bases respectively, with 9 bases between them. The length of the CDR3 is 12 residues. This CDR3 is CASHRGTGELFF. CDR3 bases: TGTGCCAGCCACCGAGGAACCGGGGAGCTGTTTTTT.

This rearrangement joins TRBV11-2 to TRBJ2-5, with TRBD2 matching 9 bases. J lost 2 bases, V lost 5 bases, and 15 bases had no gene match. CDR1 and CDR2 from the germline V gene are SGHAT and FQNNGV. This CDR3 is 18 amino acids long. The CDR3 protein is CASSQSPAAGGLQETQYF. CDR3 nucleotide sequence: TGTGCCAGCAGCCAGTCCCCGGCAGCGGGGGGCCTACAAGAGACCCAGTACTTC.

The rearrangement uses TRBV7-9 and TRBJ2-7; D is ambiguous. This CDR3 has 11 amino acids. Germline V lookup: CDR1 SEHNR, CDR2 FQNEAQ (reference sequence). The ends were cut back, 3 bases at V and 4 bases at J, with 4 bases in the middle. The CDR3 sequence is CASSFQYEQYF. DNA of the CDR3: TGTGCCAGCAGCTTTCAATACGAGCAGTACTTC.

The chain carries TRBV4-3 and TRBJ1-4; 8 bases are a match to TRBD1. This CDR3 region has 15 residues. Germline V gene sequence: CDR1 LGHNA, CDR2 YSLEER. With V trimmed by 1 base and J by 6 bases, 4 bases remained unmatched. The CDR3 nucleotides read TGCGCCAGCAGCCAAGGGGACAGGTCATATGAAAAACTGTTTTTT. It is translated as CASSQGDRSYEKLFF.

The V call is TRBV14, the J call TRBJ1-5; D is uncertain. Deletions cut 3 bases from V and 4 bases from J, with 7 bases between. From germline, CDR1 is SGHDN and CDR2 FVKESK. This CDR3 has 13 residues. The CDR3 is CASSQGWNQPQHF. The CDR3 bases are TGTGCCAGCAGCCAGGGCTGGAATCAGCCCCAGCATTTT.

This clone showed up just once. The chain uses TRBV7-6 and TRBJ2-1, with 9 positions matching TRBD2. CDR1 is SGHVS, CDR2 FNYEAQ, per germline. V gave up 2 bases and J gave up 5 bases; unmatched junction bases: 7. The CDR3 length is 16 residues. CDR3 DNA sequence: TGTGCCAGCAGCTTACAAGCGGGGGGCGTCAACAATGAGCAGTTCTTC. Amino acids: CASSLQAGGVNNEQFF. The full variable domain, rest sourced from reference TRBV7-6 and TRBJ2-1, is GAGVSQSPRYKVTKRGQDVALRCDPISGHVSLYWYRQALGQGPEFLTYFNYEAQQDKSGLPNDRFSAERPEGSISTLTIQRTEQRDSAMYRCASSLQAGGVNNEQFFGPGTRLTVL.

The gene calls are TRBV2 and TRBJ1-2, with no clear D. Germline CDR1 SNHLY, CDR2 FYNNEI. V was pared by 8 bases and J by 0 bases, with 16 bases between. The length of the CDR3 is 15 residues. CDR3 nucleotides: TGTGCCAGCTACAGAGGAGGAGTAACTAACTATGGCTACACCTTC. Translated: CASYRGGVTNYGYTF.

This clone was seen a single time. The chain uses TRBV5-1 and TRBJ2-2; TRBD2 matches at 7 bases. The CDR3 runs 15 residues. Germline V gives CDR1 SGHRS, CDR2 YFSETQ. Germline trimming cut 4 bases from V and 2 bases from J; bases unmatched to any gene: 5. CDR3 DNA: TGCGCCAGCAGCGCCGGGACTAAAAACACCGGGGAGCTGTTTTTT. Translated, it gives CASSAGTKNTGELFF.

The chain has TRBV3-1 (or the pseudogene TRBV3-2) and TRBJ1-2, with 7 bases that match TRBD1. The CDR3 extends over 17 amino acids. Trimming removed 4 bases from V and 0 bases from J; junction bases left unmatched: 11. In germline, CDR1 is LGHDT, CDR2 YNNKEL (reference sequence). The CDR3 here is CASSPRDSASTNYGYTF. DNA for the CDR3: TGTGCCAGCAGCCCCCGGGACAGCGCGTCAACTAACTATGGCTACACCTTC.

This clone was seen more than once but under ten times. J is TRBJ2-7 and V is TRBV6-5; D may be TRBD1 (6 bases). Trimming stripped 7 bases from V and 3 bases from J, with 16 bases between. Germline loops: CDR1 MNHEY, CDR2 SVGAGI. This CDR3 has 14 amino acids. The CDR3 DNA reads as TGTGCCAGCACCCTAACCGGGACAAACTACGAGCAGTACTTC. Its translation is CASTLTGTNYEQYF.

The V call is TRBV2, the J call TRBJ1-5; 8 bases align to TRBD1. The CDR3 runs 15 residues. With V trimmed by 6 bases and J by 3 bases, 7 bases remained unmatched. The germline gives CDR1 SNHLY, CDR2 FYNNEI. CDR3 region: CASRTGTGYNQPQHF. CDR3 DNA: TGTGCCAGCAGGACCGGGACAGGCTACAATCAGCCCCAGCATTTT.

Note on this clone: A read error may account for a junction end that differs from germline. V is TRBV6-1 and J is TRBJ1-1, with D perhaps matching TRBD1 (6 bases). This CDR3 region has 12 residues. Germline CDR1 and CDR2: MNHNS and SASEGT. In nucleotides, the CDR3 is TGTGCCAGCAGTGAATTTGTTAGGGGGGGTGTCTTT. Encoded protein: CASSEFVRGGVF.

In DNA, the CDR3 is TGTGCCAGCAGCTTAGGGACAGGGTCCGGCCAAGAGACCCAGTACTTC. Encoded protein: CASSLGTGSGQETQYF. The chain couples TRBV7-2 to TRBJ2-5, with 8 nucleotides matching TRBD1. Germline V gives CDR1 SGHTA, CDR2 FQGNSA. This CDR3 region has 16 residues. V dropped 1 base and J dropped 1; count of bases not matched to a gene: 5.

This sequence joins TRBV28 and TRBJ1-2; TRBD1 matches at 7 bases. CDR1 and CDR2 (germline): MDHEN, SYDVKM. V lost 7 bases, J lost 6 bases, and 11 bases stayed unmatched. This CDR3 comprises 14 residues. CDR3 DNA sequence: TGTGCCAGCACCCCCTTTCAGGGGGGCAATGGCTACACCTTC. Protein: CASTPFQGGNGYTF.

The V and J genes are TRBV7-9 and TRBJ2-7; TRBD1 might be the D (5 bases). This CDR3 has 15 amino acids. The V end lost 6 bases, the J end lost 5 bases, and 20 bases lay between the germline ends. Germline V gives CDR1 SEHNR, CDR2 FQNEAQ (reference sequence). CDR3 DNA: TGTGCCAGCAGAGCTACTTCCCAAGGGGTCAACGAGCAGTACTTC. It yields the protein CASRATSQGVNEQYF.

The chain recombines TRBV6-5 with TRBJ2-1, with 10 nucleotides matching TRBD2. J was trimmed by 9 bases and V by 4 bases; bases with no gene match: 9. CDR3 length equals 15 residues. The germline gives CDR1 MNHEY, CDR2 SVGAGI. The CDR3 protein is CASSLAGGLDSEQFF. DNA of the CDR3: TGTGCCAGCAGTTTAGCGGGAGGTCTTGACTCTGAGCAGTTCTTC.

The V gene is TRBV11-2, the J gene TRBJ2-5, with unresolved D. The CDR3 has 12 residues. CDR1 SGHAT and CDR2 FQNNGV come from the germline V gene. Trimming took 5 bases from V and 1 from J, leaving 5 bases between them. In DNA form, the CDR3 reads TGTGCCAGCAGCAGAGGCCAAGAGACCCAGTACTTC. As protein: CASSRGQETQYF.

CDR3 residues: CASSSRGQRGYTF. The DNA for the CDR3 is TGTGCCAGCAGCTCCCGGGGACAGCGCGGCTACACCTTC. The chain recombines TRBV27 with TRBJ1-2, with 7 bases that match TRBD1. The CDR3 totals 13 residues. With V trimmed by 6 bases and J by 8 bases, 9 bases remained unmatched. Germline CDR1 is MNHEY and CDR2 is SMNVEV (reference sequence).

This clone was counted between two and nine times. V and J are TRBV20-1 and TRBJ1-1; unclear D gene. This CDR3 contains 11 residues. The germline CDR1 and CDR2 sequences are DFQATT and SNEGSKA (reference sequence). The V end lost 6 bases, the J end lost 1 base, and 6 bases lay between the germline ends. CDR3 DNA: TGCAGTGCGAAGAGGAACACTGAAGCTTTCTTT. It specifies CSAKRNTEAFF.

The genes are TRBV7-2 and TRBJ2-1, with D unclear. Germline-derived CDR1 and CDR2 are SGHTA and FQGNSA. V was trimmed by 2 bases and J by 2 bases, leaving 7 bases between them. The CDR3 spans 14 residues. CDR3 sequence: CASSLRLAYNEQFF. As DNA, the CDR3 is TGTGCCAGCAGCTTACGTCTAGCCTACAATGAGCAGTTCTTC. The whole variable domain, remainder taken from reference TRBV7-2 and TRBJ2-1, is GAGVSQSPSNKVTEKGKDVELRCDPISGHTALYWYRQSLGQGLEFLIYFQGNSAPDKSGLPSDRFSAERTGGSVSTLTIQRTQQEDSAVYLCASSLRLAYNEQFFGPGTRLTVL.

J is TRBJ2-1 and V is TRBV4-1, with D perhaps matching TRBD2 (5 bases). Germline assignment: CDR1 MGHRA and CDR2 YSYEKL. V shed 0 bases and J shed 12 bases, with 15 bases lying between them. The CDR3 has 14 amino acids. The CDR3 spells CASSQESQLGGQFF. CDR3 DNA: TGCGCCAGCAGCCAAGAGTCCCAACTAGGTGGGCAGTTCTTC.

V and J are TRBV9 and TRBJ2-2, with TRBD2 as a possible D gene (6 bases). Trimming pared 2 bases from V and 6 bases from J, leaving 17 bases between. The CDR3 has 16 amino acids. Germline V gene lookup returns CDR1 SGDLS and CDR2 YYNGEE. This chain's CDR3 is CASSVSGSERAGELFF. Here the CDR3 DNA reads TGTGCCAGCAGCGTTTCGGGGAGCGAGCGGGCCGGGGAGCTGTTTTTT.

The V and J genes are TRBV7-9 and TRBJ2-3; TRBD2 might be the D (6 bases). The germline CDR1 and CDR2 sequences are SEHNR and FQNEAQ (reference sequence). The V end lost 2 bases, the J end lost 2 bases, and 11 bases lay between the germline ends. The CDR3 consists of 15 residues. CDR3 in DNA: TGTGCCAGCAGCTTATGGACGGGAGCCACAGATACGCAGTATTTT. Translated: CASSLWTGATDTQYF.

The DNA for the CDR3 is TGCGCCAGCAGCCAACGACAGGGAACTAGCGGGTCCACAGATACGCAGTATTTT. Translated: CASSQRQGTSGSTDTQYF. The chain joins TRBV4-1 to TRBJ2-3; 9 nucleotides align to TRBD2. Germline V gene data show CDR1 as MGHRA and CDR2 as YSYEKL. CDR3 length equals 18 residues. V lost 2 bases, J lost 2 bases, and 11 bases stayed unmatched.

The CDR3 bases are TGTGCCAGCTCACCACTTCCTGGGACAGGCGTGTGGGCACTTGAAGGCTACACCTTC. Residues: CASSPLPGTGVWALEGYTF. The V gene is TRBV18, the J gene TRBJ1-2, with TRBD1 matching 8 bases. Trimming took 1 base from V and 8 from J; bases not matched to a gene: 21. Germline CDR1 reads KGHSH; CDR2 reads LQKENI. There are 19 residues in the CDR3.

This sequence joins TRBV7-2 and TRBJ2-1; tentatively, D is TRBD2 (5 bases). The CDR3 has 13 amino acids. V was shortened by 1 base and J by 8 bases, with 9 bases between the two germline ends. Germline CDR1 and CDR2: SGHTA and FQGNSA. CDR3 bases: TGTGCCAGCAGCTTAGAAGGACTGGATGAGCAGTTCTTC. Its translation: CASSLEGLDEQFF.

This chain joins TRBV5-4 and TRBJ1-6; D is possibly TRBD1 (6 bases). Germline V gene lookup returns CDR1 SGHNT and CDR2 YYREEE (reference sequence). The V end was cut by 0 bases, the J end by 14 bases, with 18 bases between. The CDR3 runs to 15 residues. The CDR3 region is CASSLEGRGRGALHF. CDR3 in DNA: TGTGCCAGCAGCTTGGAGGGCAGGGGCCGAGGGGCCCTCCACTTT.

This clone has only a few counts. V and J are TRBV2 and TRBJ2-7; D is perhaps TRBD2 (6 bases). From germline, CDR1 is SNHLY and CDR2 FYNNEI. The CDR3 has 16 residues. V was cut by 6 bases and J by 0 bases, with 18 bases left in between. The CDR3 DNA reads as TGTGCCAGCAGGAGGGGTCTTGGGAGGAGCTCCTACGAGCAGTACTTC. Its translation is CASRRGLGRSSYEQYF.

The CDR3: CASSSAGLEAYNEQFF. The CDR3 region has the DNA TGTGCCAGTAGTAGCGCGGGACTAGAGGCCTACAATGAGCAGTTCTTC. The rearrangement joins TRBV19 to TRBJ2-1; TRBD2 matches at 8 bases. CDR1 is LNHDA and CDR2 is SQIVND in the germline V gene (reference sequence). With V trimmed by 4 bases and J by 2 bases, 7 bases remained unmatched. The length of the CDR3 is 16 residues. The whole variable domain, filled in from reference TRBV19 and TRBJ2-1, reads DGGITQSPKYLFRKEGQNVTLSCEQNLNHDAMYWYRQDPGQGLRLIYYSQIVNDFQKGDIAEGYSVSREKKESFPLTVTSAQKNPTAFYLCASSSAGLEAYNEQFFGPGTRLTVL.